This T cell receptor beta chain is from a study of OX40 agonist ivuxolimab in advanced cancers. Overall study: As their treatment, patients were administered ivuxolimab, an agonistic anti-OX40 (CD134) antibody. Dose-escalation patients had hepatocellular carcinoma, melanoma, renal cell or head and neck cancer. Three partial responders included one hepatocellular carcinoma patient and two cutaneous melanoma patients. General study points: At 0.1 to 3.0 mg/kg, clonal expansion of CD4+ and CD8+ blood T cells had occurred by week 6.

Concerning this clone: Its antigen is unknown.

Profiled with immunoSEQ multiplex PCR; TCRdb holds only in-frame clones, not every one. The table records under 25,000 clones, approximately 80% of them present only once. CDR3 size: 14 residues. Germline lookup yields CDR1 SGDLS and CDR2 YYNGEE. V lost 3 bases, J lost 7 bases, and 9 bases stayed unmatched. The chain has TRBV9 and TRBJ2-7; 8 bases match TRBD1. The receptor's source is an adult with an advanced solid tumor such as melanoma, head and neck, liver or kidney cancer. The starting material was CD4+ or CD8+ T cells sorted from blood, obtained in a trial of the OX40 agonist ivuxolimab. This CDR3 reads CASSGGTGAREQYF. The CDR3 DNA is TGTGCCAGCAGCGGAGGGACAGGAGCCCGAGAGCAGTACTTC.